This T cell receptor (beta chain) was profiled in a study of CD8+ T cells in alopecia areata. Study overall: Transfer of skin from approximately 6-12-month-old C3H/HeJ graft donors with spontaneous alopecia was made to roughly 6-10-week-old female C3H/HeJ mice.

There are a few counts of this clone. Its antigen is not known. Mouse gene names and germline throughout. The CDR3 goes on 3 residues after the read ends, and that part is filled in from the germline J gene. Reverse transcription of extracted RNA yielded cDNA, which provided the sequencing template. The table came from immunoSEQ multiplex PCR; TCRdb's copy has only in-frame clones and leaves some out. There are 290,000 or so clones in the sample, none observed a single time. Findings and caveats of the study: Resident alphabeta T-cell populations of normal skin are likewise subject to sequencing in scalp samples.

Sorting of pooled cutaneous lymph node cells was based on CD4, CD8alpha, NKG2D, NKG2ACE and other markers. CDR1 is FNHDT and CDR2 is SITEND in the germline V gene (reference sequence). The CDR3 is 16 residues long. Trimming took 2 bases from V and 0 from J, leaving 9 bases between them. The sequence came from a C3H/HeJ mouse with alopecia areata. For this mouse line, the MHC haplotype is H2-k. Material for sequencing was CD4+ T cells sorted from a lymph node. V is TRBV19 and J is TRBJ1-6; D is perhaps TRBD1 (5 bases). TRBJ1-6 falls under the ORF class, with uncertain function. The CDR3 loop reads CASSMSRASYNSPLYF. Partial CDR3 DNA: TGTGCCAGCAGTATGAGCAGGGCTTCCTATAATTCGCCC.